This paragraph covers one TCR beta chain sequence. The specificity of this receptor is unknown. No per-base quality is available; no much larger clone lies one base away. The treatment or condition label here, explained by the study, means: in vitro stimulation with specific CMV peptide epitopes to enrich CMV-specific T cells. The run used an Illumina HiSeq 1500. TCRdb reran the public reads through fastp at Q25 and MiXCR, keeping productive beta chains. Each entry merges the rows of one CDR3 protein and shows their most common DNA and genes. The sample table contains about half a million distinct CDR3 sequences; only one count was recorded for roughly 34% of them. The leading ten clones occupy about 17% of the sample. This entry belongs to a study of T cell repertoires in cytomegalovirus infection (dated by TCRdb to between 2018 and 2020). Concerning the study at large: Alongside well-studied HLA-B-restricted epitopes, the peptide stimulations were aimed at recently identified HLA-C-restricted CMV epitopes, whose presentation resists viral immunomodulation. Donor HLA type was relevant to the analysis, because carriage of CMV infection together with the matching HLA type was indicated by public TCR beta signatures.

The CDR3, from cysteine to phenylalanine, totals 18 residues. The sequence is cut down to CDR3 DNA, 54 bases in frame from base 1. V sheds 0 bases and J sheds 0 bases, leaving 19 bases between their ends. According to the germline V gene (reference sequence), CDR1 reads DFQATT and CDR2 reads SNEGSKA. Study-wide conclusions, independent of this receptor: Carriers of CMV infection plus the relevant HLA type were discriminated by the cumulative frequency of public TCR beta family members in the study cohort and in an independent roughly 340-donor cohort. In the ex vivo response, HLA-C-restricted CMV-specific TCR beta clonotypes were dominant, and in two of eight donors the single most frequent clonotype came from this HLA-C-restricted group.

In this chain, TRBV20-1 is recombined with TRBJ2-3, and the D gene may be TRBD2, 6 bases matching. Material: cultured PBMCs, obtained from culture after CMV antigen stimulation. This clonotype was sampled from a human donor in good health (CMV status not recorded). Some clones in this sample may be carry-over from other donors' samples. CDR3 loop: CSAREPTTGLPSTDTQYF. Read as DNA, the sequence is TGCAGTGCTAGAGAACCGACCACCGGACTACCAAGCACAGATACGCAGTATTTT.